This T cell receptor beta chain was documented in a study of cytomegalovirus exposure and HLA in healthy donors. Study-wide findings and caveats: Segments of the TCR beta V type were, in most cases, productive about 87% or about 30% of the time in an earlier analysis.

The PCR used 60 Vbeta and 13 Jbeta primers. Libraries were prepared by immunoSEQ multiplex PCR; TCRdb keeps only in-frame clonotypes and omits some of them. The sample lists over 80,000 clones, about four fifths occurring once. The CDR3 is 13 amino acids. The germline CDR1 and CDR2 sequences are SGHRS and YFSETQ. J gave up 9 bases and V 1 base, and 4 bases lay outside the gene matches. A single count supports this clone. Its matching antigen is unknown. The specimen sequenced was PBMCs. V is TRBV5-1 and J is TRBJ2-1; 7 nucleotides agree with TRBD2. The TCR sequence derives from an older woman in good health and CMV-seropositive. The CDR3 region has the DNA TGCGCCAGCAGCTTGTACTGGGGGGGTGAGCAGTTCTTC. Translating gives CASSLYWGGEQFF.